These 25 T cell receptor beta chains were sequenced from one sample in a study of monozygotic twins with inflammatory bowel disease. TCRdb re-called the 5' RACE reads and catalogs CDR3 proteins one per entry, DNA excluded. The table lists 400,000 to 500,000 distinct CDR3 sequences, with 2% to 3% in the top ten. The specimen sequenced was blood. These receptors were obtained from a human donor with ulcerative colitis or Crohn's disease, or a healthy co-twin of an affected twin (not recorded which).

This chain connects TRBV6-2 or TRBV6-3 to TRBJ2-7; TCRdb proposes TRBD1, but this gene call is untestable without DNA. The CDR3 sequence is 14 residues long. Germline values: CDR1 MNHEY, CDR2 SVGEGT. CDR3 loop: CASSSADRNYEQYF.

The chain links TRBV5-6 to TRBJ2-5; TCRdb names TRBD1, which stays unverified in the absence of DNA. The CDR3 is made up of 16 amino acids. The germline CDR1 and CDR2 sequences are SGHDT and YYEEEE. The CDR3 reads CASSWTGGGGQETQYF.

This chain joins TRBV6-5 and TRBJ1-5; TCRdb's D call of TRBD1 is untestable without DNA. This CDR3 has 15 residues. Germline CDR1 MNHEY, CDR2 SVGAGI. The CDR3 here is CASSYTGYSNQPRHF.

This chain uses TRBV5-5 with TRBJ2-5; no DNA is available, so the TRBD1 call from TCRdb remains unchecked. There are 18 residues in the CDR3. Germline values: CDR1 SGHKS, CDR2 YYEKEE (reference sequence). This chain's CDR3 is CASSSVQRDRIVQETQYF.

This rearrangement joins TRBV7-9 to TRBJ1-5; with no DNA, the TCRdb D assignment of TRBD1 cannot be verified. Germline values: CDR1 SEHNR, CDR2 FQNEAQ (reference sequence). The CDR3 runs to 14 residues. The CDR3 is CASSRGQPNQPQHF. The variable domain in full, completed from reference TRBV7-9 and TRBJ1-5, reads DTGVSQNPRHKITKRGQNVTFRCDPISEHNRLYWYRQTLGQGPEFLTYFQNEAQLEKSRLLSDRFSAERPKGSFSTLEIQRTEQGDSAMYLCASSRGQPNQPQHFGDGTRLSIL.

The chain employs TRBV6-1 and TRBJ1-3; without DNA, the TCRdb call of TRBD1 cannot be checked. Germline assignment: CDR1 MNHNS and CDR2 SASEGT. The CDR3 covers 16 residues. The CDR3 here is CASSGDRRSSGNTIYF.

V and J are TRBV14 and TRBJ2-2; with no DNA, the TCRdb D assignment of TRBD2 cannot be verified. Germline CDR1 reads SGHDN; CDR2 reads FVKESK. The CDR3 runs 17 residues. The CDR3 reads CASSQDRAGWGTGELFF.

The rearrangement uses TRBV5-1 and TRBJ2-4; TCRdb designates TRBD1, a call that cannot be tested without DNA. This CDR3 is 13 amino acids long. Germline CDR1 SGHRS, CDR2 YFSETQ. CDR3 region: CASSLDGGGQQYF.

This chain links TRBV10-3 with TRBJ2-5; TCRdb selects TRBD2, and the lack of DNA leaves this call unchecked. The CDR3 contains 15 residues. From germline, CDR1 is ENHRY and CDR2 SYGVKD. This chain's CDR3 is CAISSGTSDQETQYF.

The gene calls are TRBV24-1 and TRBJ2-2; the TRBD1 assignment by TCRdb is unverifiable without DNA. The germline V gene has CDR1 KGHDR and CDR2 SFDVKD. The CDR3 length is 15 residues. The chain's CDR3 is CATSDGQGTNGELFF.

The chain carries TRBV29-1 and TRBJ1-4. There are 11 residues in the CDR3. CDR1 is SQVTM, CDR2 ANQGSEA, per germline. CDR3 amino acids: CSVFVAEKLFF. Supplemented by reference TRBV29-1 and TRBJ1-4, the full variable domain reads SAVISQKPSRDICQRGTSLTIQCQVDSQVTMMFWYRQQPGQSLTLIATANQGSEATYESGFVIDKFPISRPNLTFSTLTVSNMSPEDSSIYLCSVFVAEKLFFGSGTQLSVL.

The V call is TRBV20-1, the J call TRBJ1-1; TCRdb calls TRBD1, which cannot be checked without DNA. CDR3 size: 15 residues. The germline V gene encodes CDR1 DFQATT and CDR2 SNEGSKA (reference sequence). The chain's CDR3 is CSARSRGTANTEAFF.

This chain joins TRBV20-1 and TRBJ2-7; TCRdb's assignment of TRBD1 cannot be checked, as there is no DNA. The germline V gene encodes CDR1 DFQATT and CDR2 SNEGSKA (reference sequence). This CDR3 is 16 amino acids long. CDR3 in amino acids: CSARPSLDRTRDEQYF.

The CDR3 region is CASSLTSGRINEQFF. The chain recombines TRBV7-2 with TRBJ2-1; TCRdb outputs TRBD2, but without DNA this stays unchecked. The CDR3 spans 15 residues. Germline CDR1 reads SGHTA; CDR2 reads FQGNSA.

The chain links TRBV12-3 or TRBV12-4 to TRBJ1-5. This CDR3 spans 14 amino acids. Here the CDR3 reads CASQSGLFNQPQHF.

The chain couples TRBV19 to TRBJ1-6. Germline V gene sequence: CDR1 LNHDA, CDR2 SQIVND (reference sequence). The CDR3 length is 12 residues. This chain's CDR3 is CASSAAGRTLHF.

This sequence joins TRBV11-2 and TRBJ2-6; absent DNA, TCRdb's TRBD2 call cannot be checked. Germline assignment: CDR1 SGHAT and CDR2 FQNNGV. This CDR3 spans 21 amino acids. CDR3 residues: CASSSSPVTSGWSSGANVLTF.

The CDR3 region is CASSLDGEGYTF. The gene calls are TRBV5-6 and TRBJ1-2. Germline V gene sequence: CDR1 SGHDT, CDR2 YYEEEE. CDR3 length: 12 residues.

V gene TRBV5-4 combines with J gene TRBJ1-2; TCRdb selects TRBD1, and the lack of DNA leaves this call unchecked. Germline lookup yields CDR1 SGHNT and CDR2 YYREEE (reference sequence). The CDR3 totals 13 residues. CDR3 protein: CASSHDRAYGYTF.

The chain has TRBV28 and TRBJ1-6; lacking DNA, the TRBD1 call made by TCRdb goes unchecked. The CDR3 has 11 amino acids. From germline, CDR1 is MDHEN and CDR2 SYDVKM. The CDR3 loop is CATGDNSPLHF.

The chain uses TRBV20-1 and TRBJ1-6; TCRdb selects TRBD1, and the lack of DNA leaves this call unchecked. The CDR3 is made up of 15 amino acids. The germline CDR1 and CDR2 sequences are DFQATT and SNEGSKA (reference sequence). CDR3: CSARDGQALSSPLHF.

The CDR3 loop reads CASSSDRTLTEQYF. The gene calls are TRBV5-1 and TRBJ2-7; the D call of TRBD2 rests on TCRdb alone, since no DNA is present to check it. Germline CDR1 and CDR2: SGHRS and YFSETQ. This CDR3 spans 14 amino acids.

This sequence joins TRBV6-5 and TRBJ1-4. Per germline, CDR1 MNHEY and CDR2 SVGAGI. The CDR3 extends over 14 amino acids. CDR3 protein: CASSYSRGNEKLFF.

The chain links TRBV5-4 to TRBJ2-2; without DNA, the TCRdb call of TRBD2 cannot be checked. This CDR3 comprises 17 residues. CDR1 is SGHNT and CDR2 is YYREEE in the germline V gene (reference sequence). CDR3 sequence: CASSLLSGNLGTGELFF. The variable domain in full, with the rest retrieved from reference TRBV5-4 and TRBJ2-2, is ETGVTQSPTHLIKTRGQQVTLRCSSQSGHNTVSWYQQALGQGPQFIFQYYREEENGRGNFPPRFSGLQFPNYSSELNVNALELDDSALYLCASSLLSGNLGTGELFFGEGSRLTVL.

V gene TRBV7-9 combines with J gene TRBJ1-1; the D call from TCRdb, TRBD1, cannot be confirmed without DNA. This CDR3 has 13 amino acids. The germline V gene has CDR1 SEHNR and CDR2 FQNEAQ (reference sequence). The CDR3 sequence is CASGARRSTEAFF.